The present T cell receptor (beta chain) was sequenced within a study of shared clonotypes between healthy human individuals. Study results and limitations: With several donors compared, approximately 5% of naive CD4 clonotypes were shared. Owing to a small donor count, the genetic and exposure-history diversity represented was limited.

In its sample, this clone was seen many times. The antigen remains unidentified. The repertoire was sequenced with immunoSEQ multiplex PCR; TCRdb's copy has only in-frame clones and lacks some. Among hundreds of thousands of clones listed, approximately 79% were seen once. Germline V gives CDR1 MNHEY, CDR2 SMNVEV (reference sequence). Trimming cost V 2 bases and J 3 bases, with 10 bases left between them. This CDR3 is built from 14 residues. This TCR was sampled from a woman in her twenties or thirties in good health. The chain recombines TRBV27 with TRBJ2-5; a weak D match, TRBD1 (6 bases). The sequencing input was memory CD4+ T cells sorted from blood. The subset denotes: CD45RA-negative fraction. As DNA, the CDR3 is TGTGCCAGCAGTTTAATGGGGGCGGAAGAGACCCAGTACTTC. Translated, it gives CASSLMGAEETQYF.